This T cell receptor (beta chain) comes out of a study of T-cell memory formation after mild COVID-19. Via MiXCR, TCRdb re-called the 5' RACE reads, giving one row per CDR3 protein. The table records roughly 300,000 distinct CDR3 sequences, roughly 13% of them present only once. Germline lookup yields CDR1 SEHNR and CDR2 FQNEAQ (reference sequence). CDR3 length: 15 residues. Trimming cost V 6 bases and J 6 bases; bases outside gene matches: 10. A few counts support this clonotype. Its antigen is currently unknown. Overall study findings and caveats: Clones that shrank (day 15 to 85) were balanced CD4/CD8, whereas later expanders leaned CD4+.

The TCR sequence derives from a man between 18 and 35 years old who had mild COVID-19 (a few samples of this study predate the infection). Cell type and time point are not known. The chain is built from TRBV7-9 and TRBJ2-3; the match to TRBD1 covers 9 bases. The sequenced material came from PBMCs or a T cell subset sorted from them (not recorded which). The CDR3 region is CASSPPGQGRDTQYF. For the CDR3, the DNA is TGTGCCAGCAGTCCGCCGGGACAGGGCCGGGATACGCAGTATTTT.